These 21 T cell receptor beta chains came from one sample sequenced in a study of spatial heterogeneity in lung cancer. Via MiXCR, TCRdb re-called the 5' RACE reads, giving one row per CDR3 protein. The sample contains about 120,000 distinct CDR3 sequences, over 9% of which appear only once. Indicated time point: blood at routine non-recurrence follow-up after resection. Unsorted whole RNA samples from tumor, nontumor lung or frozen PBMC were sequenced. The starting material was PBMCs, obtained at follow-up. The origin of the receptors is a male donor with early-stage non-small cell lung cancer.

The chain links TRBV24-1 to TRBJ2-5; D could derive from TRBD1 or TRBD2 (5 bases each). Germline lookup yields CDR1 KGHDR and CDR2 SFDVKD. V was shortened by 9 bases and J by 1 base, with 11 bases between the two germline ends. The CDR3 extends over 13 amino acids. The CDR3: CATGWGSQETQYF. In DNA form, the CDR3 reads TGTGCCACCGGTTGGGGGAGCCAAGAGACCCAGTACTTC.

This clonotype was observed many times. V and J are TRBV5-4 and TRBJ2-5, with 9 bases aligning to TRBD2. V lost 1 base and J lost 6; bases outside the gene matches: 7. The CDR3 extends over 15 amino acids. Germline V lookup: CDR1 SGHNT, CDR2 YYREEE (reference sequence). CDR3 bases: TGTGCCAGCAGCTTGTCGGCGGGGGGGCCGAAGACCCAGTACTTC. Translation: CASSLSAGGPKTQYF.

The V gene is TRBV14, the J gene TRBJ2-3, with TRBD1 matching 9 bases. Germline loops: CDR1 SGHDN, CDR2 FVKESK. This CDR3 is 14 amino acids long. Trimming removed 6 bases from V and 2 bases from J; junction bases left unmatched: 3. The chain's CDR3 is CASRGDRATDTQYF. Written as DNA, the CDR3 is TGTGCCAGCAGGGGGGACAGGGCCACAGATACGCAGTATTTT.

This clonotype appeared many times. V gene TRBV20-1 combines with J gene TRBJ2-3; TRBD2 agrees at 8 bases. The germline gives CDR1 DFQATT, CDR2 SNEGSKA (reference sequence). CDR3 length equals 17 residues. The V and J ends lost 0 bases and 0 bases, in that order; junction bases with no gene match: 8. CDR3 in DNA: TGCAGTGCTAGAGATCCCGGGCGGGGGGTTAGCACAGATACGCAGTATTTT. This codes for CSARDPGRGVSTDTQYF.

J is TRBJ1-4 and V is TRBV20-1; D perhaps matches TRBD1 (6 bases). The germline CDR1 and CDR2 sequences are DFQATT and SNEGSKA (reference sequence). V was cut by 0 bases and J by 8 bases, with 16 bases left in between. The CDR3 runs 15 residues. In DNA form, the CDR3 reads TGCAGTGCTAGAGAAGGGGCCAGGGGAGGAGAAAAACTGTTTTTT. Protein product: CSAREGARGGEKLFF.

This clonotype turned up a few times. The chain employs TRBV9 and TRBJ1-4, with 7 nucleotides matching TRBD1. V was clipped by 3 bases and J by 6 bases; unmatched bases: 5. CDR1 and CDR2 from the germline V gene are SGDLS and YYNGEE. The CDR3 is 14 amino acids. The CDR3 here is CASSGGQPYEKLFF. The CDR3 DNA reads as TGTGCCAGCAGCGGGGGACAGCCTTATGAAAAACTGTTTTTT.

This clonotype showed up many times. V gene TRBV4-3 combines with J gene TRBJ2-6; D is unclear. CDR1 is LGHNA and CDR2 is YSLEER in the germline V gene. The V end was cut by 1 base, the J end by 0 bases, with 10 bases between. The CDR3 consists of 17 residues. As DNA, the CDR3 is TGCGCCAGCAGCCAAGCGCCACAGCCCTCTGGGGCCAACGTCCTGACTTTC. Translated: CASSQAPQPSGANVLTF.

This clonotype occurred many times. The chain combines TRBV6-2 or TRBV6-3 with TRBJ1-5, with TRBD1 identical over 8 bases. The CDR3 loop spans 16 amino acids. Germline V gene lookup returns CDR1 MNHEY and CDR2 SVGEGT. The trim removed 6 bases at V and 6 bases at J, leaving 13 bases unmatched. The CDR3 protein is CASRRTGLRFGQPQHF. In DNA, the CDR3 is TGTGCCAGCAGACGGACAGGGCTTAGATTCGGTCAGCCCCAGCATTTT.

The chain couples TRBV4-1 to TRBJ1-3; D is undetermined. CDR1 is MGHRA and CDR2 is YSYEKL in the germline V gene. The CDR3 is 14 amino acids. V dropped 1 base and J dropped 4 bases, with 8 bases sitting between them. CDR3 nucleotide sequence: TGCGCCAGCAGCCAAGGGACTGGGGGAAACACCATATATTTT. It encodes CASSQGTGGNTIYF.

Here the CDR3 DNA reads TGCAGTGTCCTTCCGACCGGGACTAGCGTTTCGTGGAATGAGCAGTTCTTC. This sequence encodes CSVLPTGTSVSWNEQFF. This chain links TRBV20-1 with TRBJ2-1, with 10 bases aligning to TRBD2. V was clipped by 7 bases and J by 7 bases; unmatched bases: 19. The CDR3 sequence is 17 residues long. CDR1 is DFQATT, CDR2 SNEGSKA, per germline (reference sequence).

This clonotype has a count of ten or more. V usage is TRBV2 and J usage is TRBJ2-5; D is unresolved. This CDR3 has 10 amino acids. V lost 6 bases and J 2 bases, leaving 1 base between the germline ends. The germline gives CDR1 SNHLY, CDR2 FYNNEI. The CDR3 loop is CASRQETQYF. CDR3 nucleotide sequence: TGTGCCAGCAGACAAGAGACCCAGTACTTC.

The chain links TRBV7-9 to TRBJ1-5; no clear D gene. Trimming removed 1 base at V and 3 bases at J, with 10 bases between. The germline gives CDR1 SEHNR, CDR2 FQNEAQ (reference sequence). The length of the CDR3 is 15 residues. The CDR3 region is CASSLGSDSNQPQHF. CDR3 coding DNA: TGTGCCAGCAGCTTAGGGTCAGACTCCAATCAGCCCCAGCATTTT. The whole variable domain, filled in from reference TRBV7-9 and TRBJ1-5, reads DTGVSQNPRHKITKRGQNVTFRCDPISEHNRLYWYRQTLGQGPEFLTYFQNEAQLEKSRLLSDRFSAERPKGSFSTLEIQRTEQGDSAMYLCASSLGSDSNQPQHFGDGTRLSIL.

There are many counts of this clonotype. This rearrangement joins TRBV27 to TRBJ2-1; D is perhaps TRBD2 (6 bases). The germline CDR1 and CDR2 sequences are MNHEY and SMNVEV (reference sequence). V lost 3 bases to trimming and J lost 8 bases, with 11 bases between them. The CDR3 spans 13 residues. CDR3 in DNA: TGTGCCAGCAGTTTTGGCAGGGACTATGAGCAGTTCTTC. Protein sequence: CASSFGRDYEQFF.

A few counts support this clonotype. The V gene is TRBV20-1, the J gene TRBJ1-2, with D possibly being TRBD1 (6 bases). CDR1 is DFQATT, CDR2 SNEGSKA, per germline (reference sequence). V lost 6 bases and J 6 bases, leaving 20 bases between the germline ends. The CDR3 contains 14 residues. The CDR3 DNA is TGCAGTGCCAACGGTCAGGGGACTTGGGATGGCTACACCTTC. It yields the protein CSANGQGTWDGYTF.

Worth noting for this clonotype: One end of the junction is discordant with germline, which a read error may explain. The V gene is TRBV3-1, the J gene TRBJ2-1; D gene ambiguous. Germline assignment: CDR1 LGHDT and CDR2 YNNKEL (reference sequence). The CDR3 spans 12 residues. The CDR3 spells CASNQLSNEQFF. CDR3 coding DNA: TGTGCCAGCAACCAACTTAGCAATGAGCAGTTCTTC.

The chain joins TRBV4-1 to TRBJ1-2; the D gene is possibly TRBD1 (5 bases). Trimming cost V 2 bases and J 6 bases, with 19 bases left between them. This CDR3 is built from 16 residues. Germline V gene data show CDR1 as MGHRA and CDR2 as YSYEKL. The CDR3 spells CASSQSGRQARDGYTF. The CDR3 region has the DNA TGCGCCAGCAGCCAATCAGGGCGCCAAGCCAGGGATGGCTACACCTTC.

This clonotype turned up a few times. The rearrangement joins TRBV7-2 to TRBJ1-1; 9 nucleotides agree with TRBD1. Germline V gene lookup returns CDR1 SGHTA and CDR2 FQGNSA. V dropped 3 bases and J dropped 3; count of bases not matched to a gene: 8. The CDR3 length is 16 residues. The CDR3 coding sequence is TGTGCCAGCAGCTTCCGGGACAGGGCGTTGTACACTGAAGCTTTCTTT. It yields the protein CASSFRDRALYTEAFF.

This CDR3 is CASSATGAGYNSPLHF. CDR3 nucleotides: TGTGCCAGCAGCGCAACAGGGGCTGGATATAATTCACCCCTCCACTTT. The chain has TRBV7-9 and TRBJ1-6, with 7 bases that match TRBD1. CDR1 SEHNR and CDR2 FQNEAQ come from the germline V gene (reference sequence). Unmatched junction bases numbered 8, after V lost 5 bases and J lost 4 bases. This CDR3 is built from 16 residues.

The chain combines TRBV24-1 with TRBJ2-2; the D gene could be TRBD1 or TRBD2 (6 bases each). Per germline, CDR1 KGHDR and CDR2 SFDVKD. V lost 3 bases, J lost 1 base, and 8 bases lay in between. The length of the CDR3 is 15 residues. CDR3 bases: TGTGCCACCAGTGATGGGGGGCGGAACACCGGGGAGCTGTTTTTT. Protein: CATSDGGRNTGELFF.

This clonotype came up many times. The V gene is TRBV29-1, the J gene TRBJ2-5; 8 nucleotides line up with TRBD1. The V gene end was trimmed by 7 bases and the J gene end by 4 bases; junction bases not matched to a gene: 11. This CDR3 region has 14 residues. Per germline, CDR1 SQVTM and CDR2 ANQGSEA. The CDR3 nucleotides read TGCAGCGCAACGGACAGGGTATTGATAGAGACCCAGTACTTC. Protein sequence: CSATDRVLIETQYF.

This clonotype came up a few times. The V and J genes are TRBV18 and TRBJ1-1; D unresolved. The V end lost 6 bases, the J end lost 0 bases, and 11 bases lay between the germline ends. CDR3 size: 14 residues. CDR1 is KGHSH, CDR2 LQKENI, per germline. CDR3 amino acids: CASSFETLNTEAFF. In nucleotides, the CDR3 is TGTGCCAGCTCCTTCGAAACGCTGAACACTGAAGCTTTCTTT.